This note documents a single T cell receptor beta chain sequence. Its antigen is not yet known. The input lacks base qualities; no much larger clone sits a single base away. Only healthy Caucasian donors were included. Three pairs of female monozygotic twins, all aged roughly 18 to 29 years, were included in the twin cohort. CD4+ and CD8+ T cell populations were isolated with positive isolation kits from Invitrogen. The junction shows trimming of 8 bases on V and 7 bases on J, plus 14 bases between the germline ends. Counted from cysteine to phenylalanine, this CDR3 has 12 amino acids. Of the read, only the CDR3 DNA is kept; its 36 bases are in frame from base 1. Reading the germline V gene gives CDR1 WSHSY and CDR2 SAAADI. The data originate from a study of identical twins (dated by TCRdb to about 2016). With respect to the entire study: To test whether fetal clonotypes persist, this study deep-sequenced TCR alpha and beta repertoires from monozygotic twins, from unrelated adults of various ages, and from cord blood. Replicate twin experiments were performed at different times using different library preparation protocols to rule out contamination. Study-level results and caveats: Excess twin sharing in beta out-of-frame sequences was weaker because fewer shared sequences lowered the signal-to-noise ratio. Fewer insertions were carried by abundant cord blood beta clonotypes, a similar but weaker trend appeared in young adult naive repertoires, and no such trend appeared in memory repertoires. Because the same donors could not be followed over many years, conclusions were based on cross-sectional statistical analysis. Zero-insertion analyses could be partly confounded by invariant T cells such as MAIT and iNKT, though diverse VJ usage argued against such confounding for most clonotypes. Compared with coincidental sharing between unrelated individuals, out-of-frame TCR alpha sequences shared between twins had an excess of sequences with low generation probability. In monozygotic twins, out-of-frame TCR alpha sharing was systematically underestimated by recombination models, although the models agreed with sharing between unrelated individuals.

Libraries were built with 5' RACE. For sequencing, an Illumina HiSeq 2000 was employed. A universal primer binding site was introduced by template switching, and a unique molecular identifier was present in the final cDNA, enabling accurate counting of TCR cDNA molecules. Specific primers in the conserved constant-segment region were used to synthesize first-strand cDNA for the TCR alpha and beta chains. To control for contamination, each cDNA library was double barcoded with a SMART-Mk sample barcode plus Illumina barcodes. TruSeq adapter sequences, together with Illumina sample barcodes, were added in two successive PCR steps. The TCR alpha and beta cDNA libraries were sequenced on the Illumina HiSeq platform using custom primers. The authors processed their data as follows. MiGEC was used to process raw reads and extract unique molecular identifiers, and MiXCR was used to find CDR3 positions. Recombination models were inferred per individual with the repgenHMM and IGoR tools using an EM algorithm. The analysis of shared clonotypes was done with the tcR package in R, with sharing normalized by the product of cloneset sizes. To study raw recombination without the effects of thymic and clonal selection, out-of-frame nonproductive sequences were analyzed. TCRdb reran the public reads through fastp at Q25 and MiXCR, keeping productive beta chains. Rows with one shared CDR3 protein collapse into an entry with the most common genes and DNA. The V and J calls and clone size are TCRdb's, not the authors'. The table for this sample lists just under 550,000 distinct CDR3 sequences; about 15% of them were counted only once. The ten largest clones represent roughly 0.44% of the sample.

These sequences were also reported in another study, on yellow fever vaccine responses in identical twins. Per that second paper: The T cell response to vaccination in identical twins was reported by the authors to appear partly convergent and partly personalized. Focusing on identical twins, the study followed the T cell clones that responded to the vaccine, and did so with precision.

The specimen sequenced was CD4+ T cells sorted from blood. The sequence joins TRBV10-2 to TRBJ1-1; no confident D gene assignment can be made. This TCR came from a woman between 18 and 30 years old in good health. Here the CDR3 is given as CASGKVIGEAFF. The nucleotide sequence reads TGCGCCAGCGGTAAGGTCATCGGTGAAGCTTTCTTT.